Listed below are T cell receptor beta chains from one sample, sequenced in a study of blood T cell repertoires in COVID-19. Profiling relied on immunoSEQ multiplex PCR, and the TCRdb table lists in-frame clones only, not all of them. This table has approximately 280,000 clones, roughly nine tenths appearing once. The sequenced material came from PBMCs or T cells enriched from blood (not recorded which). The receptors shown here come from a woman aged 18-29 years who had recovered from COVID-19. Each CDR3 is given with its conserved first and last residue.

V gene: TRBV7-2; J gene: TRBJ2-1; CDR3 protein: CASSLVASVGSDEQFF
V gene: TRBV27; J gene: TRBJ1-5; CDR3 protein: CASSSRDPSNQPQHF
V gene: TRBV27; J gene: TRBJ1-3; CDR3 protein: CASSRTEMGNTIYF
V gene: TRBV11-2; J gene: TRBJ1-1; CDR3 protein: CASSLQWTGGMNTEAFF
V gene: TRBV10-3; J gene: TRBJ2-5; CDR3 protein: CAISEGLAGGVEETQYF
V gene: TRBV2; J gene: TRBJ1-5; CDR3 protein: CASSEGPGNQPQHF
V gene: TRBV19; J gene: TRBJ2-2; CDR3 protein: CAGSTGPNTGELFF
V gene: TRBV7-2; J gene: TRBJ2-1; CDR3 protein: CASSSRASGSSYNEQFF
V gene: TRBV20-1; J gene: TRBJ2-1; CDR3 protein: CSASKAGAGEQFF
V gene: TRBV11-2; J gene: TRBJ2-3; CDR3 protein: CASSFELGRGGSTDTQYF
V gene: TRBV27; J gene: TRBJ2-7; CDR3 protein: CASSARGQGDDYEQYF
V gene: TRBV14; J gene: TRBJ1-3; CDR3 protein: CASSQMTGGRTGNTIYF
V gene: TRBV7-2; J gene: TRBJ2-1; CDR3 protein: CASSLVTSGRLYNEQFF
V gene: TRBV9; J gene: TRBJ2-7; CDR3 protein: CASSVAGGRGEQYF
V gene: TRBV2; J gene: TRBJ2-3; CDR3 protein: CASSGHSSSTDTQYF
V gene: TRBV24-1; J gene: TRBJ2-1; CDR3 protein: CATNKAGGPSGEQFF
V gene: TRBV14; J gene: TRBJ2-5; CDR3 protein: CASSQDSAGALAQYF
V gene: TRBV24-1; J gene: TRBJ2-1; CDR3 protein: CATSAPGQGSNEQFF
V gene: TRBV5-6; J gene: TRBJ2-3; CDR3 protein: CASSLTFSNTDTQYF
V gene: TRBV21-1; J gene: TRBJ2-7; CDR3 protein: CASSKERSGNQYF
V gene: TRBV19; J gene: TRBJ2-3; CDR3 protein: CASSFSPHTADTQYF
V gene: TRBV7-2; J gene: TRBJ2-1; CDR3 protein: CASSSRTSGVYNEQFF
V gene: TRBV19; J gene: TRBJ1-2; CDR3 protein: CASMNRDRGQVYGYTF
V gene: TRBV4-3; J gene: TRBJ2-7; CDR3 protein: CASSQGPLTVYEQYF
V gene: TRBV21-1; J gene: TRBJ1-3; CDR3 protein: CASSTRPVSGNTIYF
V gene: TRBV7-3; J gene: TRBJ2-1; CDR3 protein: CASSLNAQGIYNEQFF
V gene: TRBV28; J gene: TRBJ2-1; CDR3 protein: CASKQLAGGYEQFF
V gene: TRBV19; J gene: TRBJ1-4; CDR3 protein: CASSTGGSFEKLFF
V gene: TRBV27; J gene: TRBJ2-1; CDR3 protein: CASSLDRDSYNEQFF
V gene: TRBV4-2; J gene: TRBJ2-6; CDR3 protein: CASRQTLDYERGSGANVLTF
V gene: TRBV30; J gene: TRBJ2-3; CDR3 protein: CAWSNSGNTDTQYF
V gene: TRBV28; J gene: TRBJ2-1; CDR3 protein: CATLLANTYNEQFF
V gene: TRBV7-9; J gene: TRBJ2-1; CDR3 protein: CASRGVAGVYNEQFF
V gene: TRBV7-9; J gene: TRBJ2-5; CDR3 protein: CASSQKDREKETQYF
V gene: TRBV18; J gene: TRBJ2-6; CDR3 protein: CASSPRQGVDGANVLTF
V gene: TRBV24-1; J gene: TRBJ2-1; CDR3 protein: CATSDPNGGSSYNEQFF
V gene: TRBV29-1; J gene: TRBJ2-5; CDR3 protein: CSVDSPGRGEETQYF
V gene: TRBV4-1; J gene: TRBJ1-1; CDR3 protein: CASRDALNRDGAFF
V gene: TRBV7-2; J gene: TRBJ1-4; CDR3 protein: CASSLDRASEKLFF
V gene: TRBV15; J gene: TRBJ2-7; CDR3 protein: CATLNLENYEQYF
V gene: TRBV7-8; J gene: TRBJ2-3; CDR3 protein: CASSSPMTGESGITQYF
V gene: TRBV18; J gene: TRBJ1-2; CDR3 protein: CASSPPNSRTVNYGYTF
V gene: TRBV28; J gene: TRBJ1-5; CDR3 protein: CASSRRQGLINQPQHF
V gene: TRBV6-5; J gene: TRBJ2-7; CDR3 protein: CASRARAGSFYEQYF
V gene: TRBV9; J gene: TRBJ2-3; CDR3 protein: CASSVGPGEADTQYF
V gene: TRBV27; J gene: TRBJ2-7; CDR3 protein: CASSSYPYEQYF